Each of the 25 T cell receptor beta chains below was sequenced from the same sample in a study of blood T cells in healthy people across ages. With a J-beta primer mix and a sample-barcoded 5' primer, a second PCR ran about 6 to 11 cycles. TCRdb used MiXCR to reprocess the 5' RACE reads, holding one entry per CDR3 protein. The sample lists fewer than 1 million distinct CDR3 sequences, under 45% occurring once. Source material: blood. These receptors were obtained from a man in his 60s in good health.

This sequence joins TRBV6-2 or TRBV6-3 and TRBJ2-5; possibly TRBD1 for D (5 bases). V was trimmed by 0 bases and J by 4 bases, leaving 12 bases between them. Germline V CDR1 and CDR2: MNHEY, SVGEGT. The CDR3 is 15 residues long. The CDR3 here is CASSYSWGPAETQYF. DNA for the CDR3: TGTGCCAGCAGTTACTCGTGGGGCCCCGCAGAGACCCAGTACTTC.

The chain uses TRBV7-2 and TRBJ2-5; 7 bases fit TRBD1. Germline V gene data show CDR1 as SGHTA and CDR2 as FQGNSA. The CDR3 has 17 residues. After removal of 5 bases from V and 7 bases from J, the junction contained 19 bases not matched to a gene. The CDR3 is CASSPWGLGGSLGTQYF. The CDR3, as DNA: TGTGCCAGCAGCCCATGGGGTTTAGGGGGCAGTTTAGGGACCCAGTACTTC. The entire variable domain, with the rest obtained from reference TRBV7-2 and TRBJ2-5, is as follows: GAGVSQSPSNKVTEKGKDVELRCDPISGHTALYWYRQSLGQGLEFLIYFQGNSAPDKSGLPSDRFSAERTGGSVSTLTIQRTQQEDSAVYLCASSPWGLGGSLGTQYFGPGTRLLVL.

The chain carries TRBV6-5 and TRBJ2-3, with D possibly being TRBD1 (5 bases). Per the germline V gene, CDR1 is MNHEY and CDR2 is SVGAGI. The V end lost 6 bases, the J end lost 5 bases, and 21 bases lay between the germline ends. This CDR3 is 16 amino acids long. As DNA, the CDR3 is TGTGCCAGCAGGAAAACTCCAGGGTTTTCAGGAGATACGCAGTATTTT. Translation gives CASRKTPGFSGDTQYF.

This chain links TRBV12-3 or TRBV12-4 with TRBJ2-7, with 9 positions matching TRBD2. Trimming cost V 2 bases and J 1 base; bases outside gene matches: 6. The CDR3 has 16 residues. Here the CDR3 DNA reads TGTGCCAGCAGTTTAACGGGCGGGGGGGCATCCTACGAGCAGTACTTC. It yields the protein CASSLTGGGASYEQYF.

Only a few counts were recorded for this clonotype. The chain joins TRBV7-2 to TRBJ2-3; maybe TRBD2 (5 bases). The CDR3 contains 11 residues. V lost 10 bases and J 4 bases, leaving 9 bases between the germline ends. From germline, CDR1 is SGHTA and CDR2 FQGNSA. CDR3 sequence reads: CANGAADTQYF. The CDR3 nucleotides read TGTGCCAACGGAGCGGCAGATACGCAGTATTTT.

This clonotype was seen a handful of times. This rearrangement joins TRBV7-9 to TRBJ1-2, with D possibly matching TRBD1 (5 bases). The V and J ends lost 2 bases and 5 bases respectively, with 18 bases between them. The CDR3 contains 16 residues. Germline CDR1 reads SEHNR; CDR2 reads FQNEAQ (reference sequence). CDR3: CASSLSGPGKEYGYTF. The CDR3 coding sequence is TGTGCCAGCAGCTTATCCGGGCCAGGGAAGGAGTATGGCTACACCTTC.

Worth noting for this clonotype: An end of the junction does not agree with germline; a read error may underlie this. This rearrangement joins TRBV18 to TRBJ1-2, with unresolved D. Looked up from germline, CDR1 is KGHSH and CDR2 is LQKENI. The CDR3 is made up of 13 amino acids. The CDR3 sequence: CASAPVDSYGYTF. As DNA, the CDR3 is TGTGCCAGCGCACCCGTGGACTCTTATGGCTACACCTTC.

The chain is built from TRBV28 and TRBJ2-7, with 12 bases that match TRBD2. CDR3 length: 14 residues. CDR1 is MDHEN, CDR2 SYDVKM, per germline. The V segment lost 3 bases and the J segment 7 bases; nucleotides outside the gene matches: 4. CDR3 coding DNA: TGTGCCAGCAGTTTCGGCCTAGCGGGGGGGGAGCAGTACTTC. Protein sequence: CASSFGLAGGEQYF. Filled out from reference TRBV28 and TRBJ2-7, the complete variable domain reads DVKVTQSSRYLVKRTGEKVFLECVQDMDHENMFWYRQDPGLGLRLIYFSYDVKMKEKGDIPEGYSVSREKKERFSLILESASTNQTSMYLCASSFGLAGGEQYFGPGTRLTVT.

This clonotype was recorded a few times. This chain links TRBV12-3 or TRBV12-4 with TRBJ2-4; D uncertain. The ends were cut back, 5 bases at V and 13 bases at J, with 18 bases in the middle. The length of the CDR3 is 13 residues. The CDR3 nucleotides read TGTGCCAGCAGTCCCGGGTCTTACAATGAGCAGTACTTC. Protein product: CASSPGSYNEQYF.

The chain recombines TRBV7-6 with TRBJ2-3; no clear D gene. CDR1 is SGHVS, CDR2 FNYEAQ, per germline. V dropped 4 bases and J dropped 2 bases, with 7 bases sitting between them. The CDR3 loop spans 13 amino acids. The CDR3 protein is CASSSTDTDTQYF. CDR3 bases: TGTGCCAGCAGCTCCACTGACACAGATACGCAGTATTTT.

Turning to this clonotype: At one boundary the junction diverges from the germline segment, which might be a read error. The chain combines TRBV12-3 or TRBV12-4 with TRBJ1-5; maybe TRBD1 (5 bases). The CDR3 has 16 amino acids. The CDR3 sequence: CASSLGAGISNQPLHF. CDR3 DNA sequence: TGTGCCAGCAGTTTAGGGGCAGGGATTAGCAATCAGCCCCTGCATTTT.

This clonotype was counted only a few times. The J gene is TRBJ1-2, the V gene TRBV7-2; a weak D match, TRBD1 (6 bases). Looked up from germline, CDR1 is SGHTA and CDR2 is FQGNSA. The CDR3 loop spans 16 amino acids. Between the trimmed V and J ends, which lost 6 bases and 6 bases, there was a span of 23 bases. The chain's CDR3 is CASSITITGTEDGYTF. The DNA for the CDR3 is TGTGCCAGCAGTATTACTATAACAGGGACGGAAGATGGCTACACCTTC. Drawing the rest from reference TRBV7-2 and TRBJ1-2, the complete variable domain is GAGVSQSPSNKVTEKGKDVELRCDPISGHTALYWYRQSLGQGLEFLIYFQGNSAPDKSGLPSDRFSAERTGGSVSTLTIQRTQQEDSAVYLCASSITITGTEDGYTFGSGTRLTVV.

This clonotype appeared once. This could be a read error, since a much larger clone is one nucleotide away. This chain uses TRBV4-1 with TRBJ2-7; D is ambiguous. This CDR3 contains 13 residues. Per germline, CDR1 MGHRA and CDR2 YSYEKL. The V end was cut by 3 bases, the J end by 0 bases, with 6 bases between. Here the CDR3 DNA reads TGCGCCAGCAGCCACCTCGGCTCCTACGAGCAGTACTTC. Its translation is CASSHLGSYEQYF.

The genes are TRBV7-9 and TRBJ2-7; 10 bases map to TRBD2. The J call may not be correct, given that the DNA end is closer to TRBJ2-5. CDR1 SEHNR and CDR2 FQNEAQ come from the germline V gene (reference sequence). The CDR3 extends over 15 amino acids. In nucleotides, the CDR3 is TGTGCCAGCTCACGTCGCCTAGCGGGGGAAGAGACCCAGTACTTC. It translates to CASSRRLAGEETQYF.

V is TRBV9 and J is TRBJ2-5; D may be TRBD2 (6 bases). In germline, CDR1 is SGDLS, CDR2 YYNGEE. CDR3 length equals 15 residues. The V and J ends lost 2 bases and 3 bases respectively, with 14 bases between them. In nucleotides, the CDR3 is TGTGCCAGCAGCGTTTTGGGGACTGCAAAAGAGACCCAGTACTTC. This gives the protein CASSVLGTAKETQYF.

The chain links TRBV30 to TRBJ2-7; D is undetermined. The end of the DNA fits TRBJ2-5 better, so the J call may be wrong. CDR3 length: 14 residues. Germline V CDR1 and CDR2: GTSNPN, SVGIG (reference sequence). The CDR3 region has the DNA TGTGCCTGGGGTGCTAGGTTCAGAGGAGAGACCCAGTACTTC. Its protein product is CAWGARFRGETQYF.

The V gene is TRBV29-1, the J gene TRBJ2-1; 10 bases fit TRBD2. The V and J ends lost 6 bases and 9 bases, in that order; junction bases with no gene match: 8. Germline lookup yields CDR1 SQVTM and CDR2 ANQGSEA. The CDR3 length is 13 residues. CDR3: CSVERRLAGEQFF. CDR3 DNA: TGCAGCGTAGAGAGACGACTAGCGGGTGAGCAGTTCTTC.

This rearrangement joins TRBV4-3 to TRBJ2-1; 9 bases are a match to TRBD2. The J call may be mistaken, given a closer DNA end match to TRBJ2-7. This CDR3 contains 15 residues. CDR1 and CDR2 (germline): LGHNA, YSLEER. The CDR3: CASSFGSGGYNEQYF. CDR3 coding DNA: TGCGCCAGCAGCTTCGGAAGCGGGGGGTACAATGAGCAGTACTTC.

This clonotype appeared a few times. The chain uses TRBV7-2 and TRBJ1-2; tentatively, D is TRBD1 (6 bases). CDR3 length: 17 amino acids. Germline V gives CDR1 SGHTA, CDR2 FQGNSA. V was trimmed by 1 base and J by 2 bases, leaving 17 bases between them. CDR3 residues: CASSLVLLGQGNYGYTF. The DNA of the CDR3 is TGTGCCAGCAGCTTAGTTCTCCTTGGGCAGGGGAACTATGGCTACACCTTC.

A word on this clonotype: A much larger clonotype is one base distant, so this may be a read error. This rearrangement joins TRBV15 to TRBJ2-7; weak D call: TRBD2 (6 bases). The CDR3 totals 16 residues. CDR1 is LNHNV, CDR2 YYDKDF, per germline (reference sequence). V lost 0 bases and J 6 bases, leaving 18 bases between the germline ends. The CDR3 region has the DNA TGTGCCACCAGCAGAGATCGATCCGGGGGTCGGAGCGAGCAGTACTTC. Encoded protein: CATSRDRSGGRSEQYF.

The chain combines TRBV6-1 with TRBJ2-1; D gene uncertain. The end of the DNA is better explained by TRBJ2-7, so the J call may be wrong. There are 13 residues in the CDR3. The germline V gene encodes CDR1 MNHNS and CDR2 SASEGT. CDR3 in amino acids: CASMRESYGEQYF. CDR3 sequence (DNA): TGTGCCAGCATGCGTGAATCCTACGGGGAGCAGTACTTC.

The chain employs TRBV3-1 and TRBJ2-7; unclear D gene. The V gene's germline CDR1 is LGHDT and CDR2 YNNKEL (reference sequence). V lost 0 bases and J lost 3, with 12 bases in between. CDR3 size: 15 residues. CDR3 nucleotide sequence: TGTGCCAGCAGCCAAGATCTCGTTGAATTCTACGAGCAGTACTTC. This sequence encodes CASSQDLVEFYEQYF.

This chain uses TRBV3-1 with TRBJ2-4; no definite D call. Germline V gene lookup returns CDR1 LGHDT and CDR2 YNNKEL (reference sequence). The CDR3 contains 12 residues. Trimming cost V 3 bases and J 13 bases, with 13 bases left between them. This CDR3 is CASSQSAHGQYF. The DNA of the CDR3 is TGTGCCAGCAGCCAGTCAGCCCACGGGCAGTACTTC.

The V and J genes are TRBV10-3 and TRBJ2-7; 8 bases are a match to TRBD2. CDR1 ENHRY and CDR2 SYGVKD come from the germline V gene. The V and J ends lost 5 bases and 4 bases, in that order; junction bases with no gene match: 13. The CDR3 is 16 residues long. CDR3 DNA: TGTGCCATCAGTACCGACAGACACGGGGGGGGATACGAGCAGTACTTC. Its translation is CAISTDRHGGGYEQYF.

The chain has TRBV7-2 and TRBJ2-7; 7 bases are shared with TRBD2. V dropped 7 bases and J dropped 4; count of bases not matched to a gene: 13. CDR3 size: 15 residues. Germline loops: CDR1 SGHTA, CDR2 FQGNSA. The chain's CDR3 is CASTNHGLGEYEQYF. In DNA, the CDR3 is TGTGCCAGCACGAACCACGGACTAGGAGAGTACGAGCAGTACTTC.